The following is a T cell receptor beta chain sequence with its context. Assay used: immunoSEQ multiplex PCR; TCRdb lists only in-frame clones, some missing. The sample contains some 410,000 clones, about nine tenths of which appear only once. The V end lost 1 base, the J end lost 9 bases, and 10 bases lay between the germline ends. Germline V gene lookup returns CDR1 LGHDT and CDR2 YNNKEL (reference sequence). CDR3 size: 13 residues. This record comes from a study of control samples from healthy donors and cancer patients. This receptor was taken from a man aged 40-49 years with head and neck cancer. The rearrangement joins TRBV3-1 (or the pseudogene TRBV3-2) to TRBJ1-3; D is uncertain. Sequenced material: PBMCs. CDR3 sequence: CASSQGLRSTIYF. The CDR3 DNA reads as TGTGCCAGCAGCCAAGGATTGAGGAGCACCATATATTTT.